The 15 T cell receptor beta chains below all came from one sample that was sequenced in a study of control samples from healthy donors and cancer patients. Using immunoSEQ multiplex PCR, the repertoire was profiled, and TCRdb retains in-frame clones only, with some absent. The sample contains roughly 200,000 clones, just under 95% of which appear only once. Sequenced: blood. These receptors were collected from a middle-aged man in good health.

This sequence joins TRBV20-1 and TRBJ1-1; D not certain. This CDR3 is 14 amino acids long. V lost 3 bases and J lost 0, with 11 bases in between. Germline V CDR1 and CDR2: DFQATT, SNEGSKA (reference sequence). CDR3 residues: CSASSGSLNTEAFF. DNA of the CDR3: TGCAGTGCTAGTTCCGGCTCTTTGAACACTGAAGCTTTCTTT.

This sequence joins TRBV19 and TRBJ2-6, with D perhaps assigned TRBD1 or TRBD2 (5 bases each). CDR1 is LNHDA, CDR2 SQIVND, per germline (reference sequence). This CDR3 contains 16 residues. Trimming left V 11 bases short and J 4 bases short, with 21 bases between. DNA of the CDR3: TGTGCCGGCCGGGACGGGGATTCTTCCGGGGCCAACGTCCTGACTTTC. Protein: CAGRDGDSSGANVLTF.

V usage is TRBV2 and J usage is TRBJ1-2; D is undetermined. Germline CDR1 reads SNHLY; CDR2 reads FYNNEI. Trimming stripped 6 bases from V and 1 base from J, with 9 bases between. The CDR3 sequence is 13 residues long. Written as DNA, the CDR3 is TGTGCCAGCAGGGCAGACCTTAACTATGGCTACACCTTC. Protein: CASRADLNYGYTF. Variable domain in full (rest from reference TRBV2 and TRBJ1-2): EPEVTQTPSHQVTQMGQEVILRCVPISNHLYFYWYRQILGQKVEFLVSFYNNEISEKSEIFDDQFSVERPDGSNFTLKIRSTKLEDSAMYFCASRADLNYGYTFGSGTRLTVV.

The chain recombines TRBV6-1 with TRBJ2-3; 8 bases fit TRBD1. V was clipped by 6 bases and J by 2 bases; unmatched bases: 4. This CDR3 is 14 amino acids long. Germline V CDR1 and CDR2: MNHNS, SASEGT. The CDR3 nucleotides are TGTGCCAGCAGGTGGGACAGGAACACAGATACGCAGTATTTT. The encoded protein is CASRWDRNTDTQYF.

Turning to this clone: Other DNA sequences of this sample code for an identical CDR3. The chain joins TRBV19 to TRBJ2-7, with D possibly matching TRBD1 (6 bases). The CDR3 runs 13 residues. Germline-derived CDR1 and CDR2 are LNHDA and SQIVND (reference sequence). Trimming pared 6 bases from V and 0 bases from J, leaving 9 bases between. The chain's CDR3 is CASSRTVSYEQYF. The CDR3 DNA is TGTGCCAGTAGCAGGACAGTCTCCTACGAGCAGTACTTC.

The chain links TRBV3-1 (or the pseudogene TRBV3-2) to TRBJ2-5; D ambiguous. The V end was cut by 2 bases, the J end by 4 bases, with 11 bases between. This CDR3 region has 14 residues. CDR1 and CDR2 (germline): LGHDT, YNNKEL (reference sequence). As DNA, the CDR3 is TGTGCCAGCAGCCAATCCTATTCGGGAGAGACCCAGTACTTC. Residues: CASSQSYSGETQYF.

This clone turned up a few times. The CDR3 protein is CASSEGPSGTQYF. Written as DNA, the CDR3 is TGTGCCAGCAGTGAGGGCCCGTCGGGGACCCAGTACTTC. This sequence joins TRBV2 and TRBJ2-5; the D is unclear. The CDR3 is 13 amino acids. Germline V gene lookup returns CDR1 SNHLY and CDR2 FYNNEI. The ends were cut back, 3 bases at V and 7 bases at J, with 12 bases in the middle.

This sequence joins TRBV6-2 or TRBV6-3 and TRBJ2-1; TRBD2 aligns across 9 bases. The ends lost 2 bases at V and 8 bases at J; junction bases unmatched: 4. The CDR3 totals 14 residues. Germline-derived CDR1 and CDR2 are MNHEY and SVGEGT. CDR3 bases: TGTGCCAGCAGTTACGGCGGGGGGGCCTATGAGCAGTTCTTC. Protein sequence: CASSYGGGAYEQFF.

The chain uses TRBV3-1 (or the pseudogene TRBV3-2) and TRBJ2-2, with 12 bases that match TRBD2. Germline V gene data show CDR1 as LGHDT and CDR2 as YNNKEL (reference sequence). V gave up 4 bases and J gave up 6 bases; unmatched junction bases: 6. This CDR3 is 16 amino acids long. The CDR3 here is CASSRRTSGVPGELFF. The DNA for the CDR3 is TGTGCCAGCAGCCGCCGGACTAGCGGGGTCCCCGGGGAGCTGTTTTTT.

The V gene is TRBV6-5, the J gene TRBJ2-5; the D call may be TRBD1 or TRBD2 (5 bases each). The germline V gene has CDR1 MNHEY and CDR2 SVGAGI. CDR3 length equals 15 residues. Trimming removed 0 bases from V and 3 bases from J, with 11 bases in between. This chain's CDR3 is CASSYSFGTKETQYF. The CDR3 DNA is TGTGCCAGCAGTTACTCCTTTGGGACCAAAGAGACCCAGTACTTC.

The V and J genes are TRBV18 and TRBJ1-6; TRBD1 might be the D (5 bases). The CDR3 contains 14 residues. Looked up from germline, CDR1 is KGHSH and CDR2 is LQKENI. With 6 bases removed from V and 7 bases from J, the gap between germline ends came to 13 bases. CDR3 sequence reads: CASSSVGENSPLHF. The CDR3 region has the DNA TGTGCCAGCTCTTCCGTAGGGGAAAATTCACCCCTCCACTTT.

V is TRBV5-3 and J is TRBJ1-1; D gene uncertain. TRBV5-3 is annotated as an ORF whose role is uncertain. The germline V and J ends were trimmed by 3 bases and 3 bases, with 12 bases remaining between them. This CDR3 is 14 amino acids long. The chain's CDR3 is CARSSRRTDTEAFF. Here the CDR3 DNA reads TGTGCCAGAAGCTCGAGACGTACCGACACTGAAGCTTTCTTT.

The chain combines TRBV24-1 with TRBJ1-2; 7 nucleotides line up with TRBD1. The germline V gene has CDR1 KGHDR and CDR2 SFDVKD. The junction had 7 bases not matched to a gene; V was cut back by 3 bases and J by 4 bases. There are 15 residues in the CDR3. The chain's CDR3 is CATSDPGQSIYGYTF. CDR3 bases: TGTGCCACCAGTGATCCGGGACAGTCAATCTATGGCTACACCTTC.

The chain couples TRBV4-1 to TRBJ1-4, with a weak D call TRBD1 (6 bases). The germline gives CDR1 MGHRA, CDR2 YSYEKL. The V end was cut by 4 bases, the J end by 4 bases, with 13 bases between. CDR3 length: 15 amino acids. CDR3 protein: CASSRQQGDNEKLFF. In DNA form, the CDR3 reads TGCGCCAGCAGCCGCCAACAGGGAGATAATGAAAAACTGTTTTTT.

The gene calls are TRBV5-8 and TRBJ1-3; D is possibly TRBD1 (6 bases). The CDR3 spans 14 residues. Germline V gene lookup returns CDR1 SGHTS and CDR2 YDEGEE. V was clipped by 5 bases and J by 7 bases, with 16 bases between them. CDR3: CASRFIDRRNTIYF. The CDR3 region has the DNA TGTGCCAGCAGATTTATAGACAGGCGGAACACCATATATTTT.